These 18 T cell receptor beta chains were sequenced from one sample in a study of blood T cell repertoires in COVID-19. Measured with immunoSEQ multiplex PCR; TCRdb has only the in-frame clones, and not every one. Of approximately 180,000 clones in the sample, about 83% were seen once. Sequenced input: peripheral blood. These receptors originate from a person aged 70 to 85 with COVID-19, enrolled during active disease.

V is TRBV7-6 and J is TRBJ2-2; possibly TRBD2 for D (5 bases). Germline lookup yields CDR1 SGHVS and CDR2 FNYEAQ. CDR3 length equals 15 residues. Trimming removed 1 base from V and 1 base from J, with 7 bases in between. As DNA, the CDR3 is TGTGCCAGCAGCTTAGATGCGGGGAACACCGGGGAGCTGTTTTTT. Its protein product is CASSLDAGNTGELFF.

This clone has just one count. The chain joins TRBV4-1 to TRBJ2-5, with D possibly TRBD2 on 6 matching bases. Germline V gene data show CDR1 as MGHRA and CDR2 as YSYEKL. This CDR3 contains 16 residues. V dropped 0 bases and J dropped 0 bases, with 11 bases sitting between them. This chain's CDR3 is CASSQDLGGYQETQYF. The CDR3 DNA reads TGCGCCAGCAGCCAAGATCTCGGGGGATACCAAGAGACCCAGTACTTC.

This chain links TRBV6-4 with TRBJ1-2; D is unclear. The CDR3 has 14 residues. Germline assignment: CDR1 MRHNA and CDR2 SNTAGT. Trimming took 0 bases from V and 2 from J, leaving 7 bases between them. The DNA of the CDR3 is TGTGCCAGCAGTGACTCTGGAGACAACTATGGCTACACCTTC. It is translated as CASSDSGDNYGYTF.

The chain carries TRBV29-1 and TRBJ2-7, with 12 bases matching TRBD1. Germline V gives CDR1 SQVTM, CDR2 ANQGSEA. Trimming cost V 3 bases and J 7 bases; bases outside gene matches: 7. The CDR3 has 14 residues. The CDR3: CSVDTGTGGREQYF. DNA of the CDR3: TGCAGCGTTGATACCGGGACAGGGGGCCGGGAGCAGTACTTC.

The chain recombines TRBV7-2 with TRBJ2-7; 11 bases agree with TRBD2. This CDR3 is 16 amino acids long. Germline CDR1 reads SGHTA; CDR2 reads FQGNSA. After removal of 5 bases from V and 0 bases from J, the junction contained 6 bases not matched to a gene. The CDR3 is CASSTAGTSGSYEQYF. CDR3 nucleotides: TGTGCCAGCAGCACAGCCGGGACTAGCGGCTCCTACGAGCAGTACTTC.

V is TRBV16 and J is TRBJ2-1; no clear D. This CDR3 spans 14 amino acids. Trimming stripped 1 base from V and 1 base from J, with 5 bases between. Germline V gene data show CDR1 as KGHSY and CDR2 as FQNENV. CDR3 sequence (DNA): TGTGCCAGCAGCCAATATCTGTCCTACAATGAGCAGTTCTTC. Translation: CASSQYLSYNEQFF.

The gene calls are TRBV19 and TRBJ1-2; TRBD1 might be the D (5 bases). CDR1 is LNHDA, CDR2 SQIVND, per germline (reference sequence). The CDR3 sequence is 15 residues long. Trimming cost V 7 bases and J 2 bases, with 17 bases left between them. Here the CDR3 reads CASTLSGGANYGYTF. CDR3 DNA sequence: TGTGCCAGTACGCTCTCGGGAGGGGCGAACTATGGCTACACCTTC.

The chain joins TRBV27 to TRBJ2-7; 9 bases are shared with TRBD2. The V segment lost 6 bases and the J segment 5 bases; nucleotides outside the gene matches: 14. Germline values: CDR1 MNHEY, CDR2 SMNVEV (reference sequence). The CDR3 covers 16 residues. The CDR3 region is CASSFAIASGIDEQYF. The CDR3 nucleotides are TGTGCCAGCAGCTTCGCTATCGCTAGCGGGATCGACGAGCAGTACTTC.

The rearrangement links TRBV6-6 to TRBJ1-1; TRBD1 might be the D (6 bases). Germline CDR1 is MNHNY and CDR2 is SVGAGI (reference sequence). Trimming left V 5 bases short and J 5 bases short, with 18 bases between. The length of the CDR3 is 15 residues. DNA for the CDR3: TGTGCCAGCAGTCCGGGGGGAGGGGGAAAAACTGAAGCTTTCTTT. Its translation is CASSPGGGGKTEAFF.

The chain employs TRBV9 and TRBJ1-2; D may be TRBD1 (5 bases). The CDR3 is 15 amino acids. Between the trimmed V and J ends, which lost 3 bases and 4 bases, there was a span of 16 bases. The germline gives CDR1 SGDLS, CDR2 YYNGEE. This CDR3 is CASSAGRGYGYGYTF. The CDR3 nucleotides read TGTGCCAGCAGCGCAGGGAGGGGTTACGGCTATGGCTACACCTTC.

This clone came up once. The CDR3 is CASSFLPGADGTDTQYF. CDR3 nucleotides: TGTGCCAGCAGCTTCCTCCCAGGGGCAGATGGCACAGATACGCAGTATTTT. The chain employs TRBV5-5 and TRBJ2-3; D might be TRBD1 (6 bases). The CDR3 has 17 amino acids. Germline CDR1 and CDR2: SGHKS and YYEKEE (reference sequence). With 2 bases removed from V and 1 base from J, the gap between germline ends came to 17 bases.

The chain recombines TRBV5-4 with TRBJ1-1; D call uncertain. This CDR3 region has 12 residues. Per germline, CDR1 SGHNT and CDR2 YYREEE (reference sequence). The V and J ends lost 3 bases and 4 bases respectively, with 7 bases between them. The CDR3 region has the DNA TGTGCCAGCAGCTCGGACTTCACTGAAGCTTTCTTT. This gives the protein CASSSDFTEAFF.

This chain links TRBV7-9 with TRBJ2-2, with D possibly being TRBD2 (6 bases). Trimming removed 2 bases at V and 0 bases at J, with 13 bases between. The CDR3 is 17 amino acids. CDR1 is SEHNR and CDR2 is FQNEAQ in the germline V gene (reference sequence). In nucleotides, the CDR3 is TGTGCCAGCAGCTTATACCCGGGACTGACGAACACCGGGGAGCTGTTTTTT. Its protein product is CASSLYPGLTNTGELFF.

The J gene is TRBJ2-1, the V gene TRBV27, with 12 bases identical to TRBD1. The junction had 2 bases not matched to a gene; V was cut back by 5 bases and J by 6 bases. This CDR3 is 14 amino acids long. Per germline, CDR1 MNHEY and CDR2 SMNVEV (reference sequence). CDR3 bases: TGTGCCAGCAGTCGGGACAGGGGGCGCAATGAGCAGTTCTTC. Translated, it gives CASSRDRGRNEQFF.

The chain links TRBV7-8 to TRBJ2-2, with D possibly being TRBD1 (5 bases). Trimming cost V 0 bases and J 3 bases, with 14 bases left between them. Germline lookup yields CDR1 SGHVS and CDR2 FQNEAQ. The length of the CDR3 is 17 residues. This chain's CDR3 is CASSLAVVPGHTGELFF. In DNA, the CDR3 is TGTGCCAGCAGCTTAGCCGTCGTGCCAGGGCACACCGGGGAGCTGTTTTTT.

This clone was counted a few times. The rearrangement links TRBV9 to TRBJ1-6, with 7 nucleotides matching TRBD1. This CDR3 spans 15 amino acids. V dropped 3 bases and J dropped 10; count of bases not matched to a gene: 10. Germline values: CDR1 SGDLS, CDR2 YYNGEE. CDR3 in amino acids: CASSATGMIGSPLHF. The CDR3 nucleotides are TGTGCCAGCAGCGCGACAGGGATGATAGGGTCACCCCTCCACTTT.

This clone was observed a single time. V and J are TRBV25-1 and TRBJ1-2; maybe TRBD1 (5 bases). The CDR3 covers 11 residues. Trimming pared 5 bases from V and 7 bases from J, leaving 8 bases between. The germline gives CDR1 MGHDK, CDR2 SYGVNS. The CDR3 is CASSQGGGYTF. CDR3 sequence (DNA): TGTGCCAGCAGTCAGGGTGGTGGCTACACCTTC.

The chain uses TRBV19 and TRBJ2-2, with a weak D call TRBD1 (6 bases). The CDR3 is made up of 14 amino acids. Germline assignment: CDR1 LNHDA and CDR2 SQIVND (reference sequence). V gave up 5 bases and J gave up 5 bases, with 12 bases separating them. This chain's CDR3 is CASSLRGPTGELFF. Here the CDR3 DNA reads TGTGCCAGTAGTCTCAGGGGCCCGACCGGGGAGCTGTTTTTT.